This T cell receptor beta chain was obtained from a study of blood T cell repertoires in COVID-19. The V gene end was trimmed by 6 bases and the J gene end by 0 bases; junction bases not matched to a gene: 7. Germline loops: CDR1 SNHLY, CDR2 FYNNEI. This CDR3 contains 16 residues. Generated by immunoSEQ multiplex PCR, the TCRdb table keeps only in-frame clones and is missing some. The table records approximately 150,000 clones, roughly 82% of them present only once. V usage is TRBV2 and J usage is TRBJ1-4, with 7 bases matching TRBD1. This clonotype originated in a human donor in a cohort sampled during active COVID-19. Material: peripheral blood. CDR3 DNA sequence: TGTGCCAGCAGGCCGGGACAGATCACAACTAATGAAAAACTGTTTTTT. It encodes CASRPGQITTNEKLFF.